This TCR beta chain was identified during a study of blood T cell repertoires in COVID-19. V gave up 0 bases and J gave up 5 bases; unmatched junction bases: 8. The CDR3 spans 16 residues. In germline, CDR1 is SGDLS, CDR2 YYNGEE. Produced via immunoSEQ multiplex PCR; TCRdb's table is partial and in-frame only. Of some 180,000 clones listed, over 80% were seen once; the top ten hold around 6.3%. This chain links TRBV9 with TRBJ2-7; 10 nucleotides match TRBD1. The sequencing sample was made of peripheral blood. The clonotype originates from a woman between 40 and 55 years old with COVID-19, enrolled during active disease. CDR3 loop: CASSVEPGQGIHEQYF. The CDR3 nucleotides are TGTGCCAGCAGCGTAGAACCGGGACAGGGGATCCACGAGCAGTACTTC.